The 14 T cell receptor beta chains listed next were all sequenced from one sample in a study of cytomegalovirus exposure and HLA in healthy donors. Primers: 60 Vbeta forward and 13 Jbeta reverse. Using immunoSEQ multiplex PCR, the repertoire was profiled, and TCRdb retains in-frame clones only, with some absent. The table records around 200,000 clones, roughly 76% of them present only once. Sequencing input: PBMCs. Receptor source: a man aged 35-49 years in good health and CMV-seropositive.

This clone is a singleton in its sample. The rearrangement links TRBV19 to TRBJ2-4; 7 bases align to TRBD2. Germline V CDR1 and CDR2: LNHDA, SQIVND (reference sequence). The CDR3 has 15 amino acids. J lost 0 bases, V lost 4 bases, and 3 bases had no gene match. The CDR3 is CASSTKREAKNIQYF. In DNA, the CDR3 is TGTGCCAGTAGTACGAAGCGGGAAGCCAAAAACATTCAGTACTTC.

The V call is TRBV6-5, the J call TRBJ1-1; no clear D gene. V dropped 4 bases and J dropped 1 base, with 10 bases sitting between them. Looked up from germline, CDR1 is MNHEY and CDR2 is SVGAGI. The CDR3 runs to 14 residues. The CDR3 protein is CASSFLTANTEAFF. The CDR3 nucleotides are TGTGCCAGCAGTTTTCTTACAGCGAACACTGAAGCTTTCTTT.

The CDR3 sequence: CASSRETGTNQPQHF. CDR3 coding DNA: TGTGCCAGCAGCAGAGAGACAGGGACCAATCAGCCCCAGCATTTT. The chain combines TRBV9 with TRBJ1-5; 7 nucleotides agree with TRBD1. Germline V gene lookup returns CDR1 SGDLS and CDR2 YYNGEE. This CDR3 comprises 15 residues. The ends lost 4 bases at V and 3 bases at J; junction bases unmatched: 7.

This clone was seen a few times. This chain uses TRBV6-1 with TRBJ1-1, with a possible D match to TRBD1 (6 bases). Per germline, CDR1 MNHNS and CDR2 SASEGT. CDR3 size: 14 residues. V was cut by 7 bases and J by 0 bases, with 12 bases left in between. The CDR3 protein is CASIIQGLNTEAFF. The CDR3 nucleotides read TGTGCCAGCATAATACAGGGTTTGAACACTGAAGCTTTCTTT.

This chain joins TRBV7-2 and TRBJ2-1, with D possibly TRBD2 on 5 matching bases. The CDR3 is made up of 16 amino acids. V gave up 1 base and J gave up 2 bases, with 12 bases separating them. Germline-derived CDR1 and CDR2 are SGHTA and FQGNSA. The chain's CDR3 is CASSLDIWETYNEQFF. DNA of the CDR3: TGTGCCAGCAGCTTAGATATCTGGGAGACCTACAATGAGCAGTTCTTC.

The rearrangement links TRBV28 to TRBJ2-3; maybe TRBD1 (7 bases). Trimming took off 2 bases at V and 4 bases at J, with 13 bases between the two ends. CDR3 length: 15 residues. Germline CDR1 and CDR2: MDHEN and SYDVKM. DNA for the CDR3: TGTGCCAGCAGTTTACCAGGGGGAGGTCCAGATACGCAGTATTTT. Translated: CASSLPGGGPDTQYF.

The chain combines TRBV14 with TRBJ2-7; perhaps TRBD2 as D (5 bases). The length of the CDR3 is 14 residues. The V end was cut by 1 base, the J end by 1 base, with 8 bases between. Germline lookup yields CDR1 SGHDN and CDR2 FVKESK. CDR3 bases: TGTGCCAGCAGCCAAGGGAGCGGATCCTACGAGCAGTACTTC. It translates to CASSQGSGSYEQYF. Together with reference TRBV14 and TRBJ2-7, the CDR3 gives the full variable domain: EAGVTQFPSHSVIEKGQTVTLRCDPISGHDNLYWYRRVMGKEIKFLLHFVKESKQDESGMPNNRFLAERTGGTYSTLKVQPAELEDSGVYFCASSQGSGSYEQYFGPGTRLTVT.

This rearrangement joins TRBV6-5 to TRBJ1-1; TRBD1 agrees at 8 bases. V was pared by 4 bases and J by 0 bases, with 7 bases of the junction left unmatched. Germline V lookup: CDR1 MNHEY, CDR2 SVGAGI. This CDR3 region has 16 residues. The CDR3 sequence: CASSSTKTGVNTEAFF. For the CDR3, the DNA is TGTGCCAGCAGTTCCACAAAGACAGGGGTGAACACTGAAGCTTTCTTT.

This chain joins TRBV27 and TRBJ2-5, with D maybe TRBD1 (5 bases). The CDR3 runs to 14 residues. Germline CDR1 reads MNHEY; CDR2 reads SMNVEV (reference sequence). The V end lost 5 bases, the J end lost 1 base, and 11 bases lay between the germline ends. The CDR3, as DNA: TGTGCCAGCAGTACCGGACATATCCAAGAGACCCAGTACTTC. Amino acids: CASSTGHIQETQYF.

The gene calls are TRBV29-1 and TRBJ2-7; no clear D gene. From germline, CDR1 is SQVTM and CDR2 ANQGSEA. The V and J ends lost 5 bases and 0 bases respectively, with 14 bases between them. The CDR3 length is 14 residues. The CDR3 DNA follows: TGCAGCGTTCGAGAGGCAGTAAGCTCCTACGAGCAGTACTTC. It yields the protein CSVREAVSSYEQYF.

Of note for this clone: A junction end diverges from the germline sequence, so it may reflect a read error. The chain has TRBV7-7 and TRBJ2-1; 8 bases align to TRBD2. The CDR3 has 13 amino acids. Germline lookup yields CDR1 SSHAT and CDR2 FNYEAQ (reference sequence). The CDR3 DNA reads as TGTGCTAGCAGCTCCAGGCCGGGACTAGATTTGTTCTTC. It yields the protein CASSSRPGLDLFF.

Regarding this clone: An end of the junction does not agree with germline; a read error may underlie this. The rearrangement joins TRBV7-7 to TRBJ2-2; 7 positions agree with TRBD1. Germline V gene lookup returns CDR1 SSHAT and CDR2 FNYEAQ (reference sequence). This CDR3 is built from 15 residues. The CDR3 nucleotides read TGTGCTAGCAGCTTAATCGACAGGGCGGACGGGGAGCTGTTTTTT. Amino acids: CASSLIDRADGELFF. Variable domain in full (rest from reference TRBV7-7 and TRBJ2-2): GAGVSQSPRYKVTKRGQDVTLRCDPISSHATLYWYQQALGQGPEFLTYFNYEAQPDKSGLPSDRFSAERPEGSISTLTIQRTEQRDSAMYRCASSLIDRADGELFFGEGSRLTVL.

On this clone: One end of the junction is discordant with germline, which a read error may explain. This chain's CDR3 is CASRLGPSQATRTEAFF. The CDR3, as DNA: TGTGCCAGCAGGTTGGGGCCATCACAGGCGACGAGAACTGAAGCTTTCTTT. This rearrangement joins TRBV5-8 to TRBJ1-1; tentative D call: TRBD1 (5 bases). The CDR3 spans 17 residues. Germline V gene lookup returns CDR1 SGHTS and CDR2 YDEGEE.

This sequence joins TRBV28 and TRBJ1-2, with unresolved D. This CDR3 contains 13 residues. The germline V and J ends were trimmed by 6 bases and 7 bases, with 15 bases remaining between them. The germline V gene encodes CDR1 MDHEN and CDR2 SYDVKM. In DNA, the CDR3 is TGTGCCAGCAGCCTCGGGCAGGAGGGTGGCTACACCTTC. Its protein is CASSLGQEGGYTF.